This TCR beta chain derives from a study of spatial heterogeneity in lung cancer. Study-level information: TCR and UMI combinations that were unique each appeared, on average, more than ten times in raw reads. Notes on the study in general: Mutation counts in tumors were tracked by counts of expanded intratumoral alpha and beta TCRs.

Individual TCR cDNA molecules each bore their own unique molecular identifier. TCRdb re-analysed the 5' RACE reads in MiXCR, keeping a single row per CDR3 protein. The sample contains about 5,700 distinct CDR3 sequences, roughly 15% of which appear only once. Germline V CDR1 and CDR2: SEHNR, FQNEAQ (reference sequence). The CDR3 is 14 residues long. With 6 bases removed from V and 5 bases from J, the gap between germline ends came to 13 bases. Time point indicated: sample taken at primary tumor resection. This clonotype was observed at least ten times. The antigen remains undetermined. The chain recombines TRBV7-9 with TRBJ2-2, with no clear D. Sequenced here: lung tumor tissue, sampled at surgery. This sequence originates from a male donor with early-stage non-small cell lung cancer. In DNA form, the CDR3 reads TGTGCCAGCAGACTTCTCGGAAATACCGGGGAGCTGTTTTTT. It translates to CASRLLGNTGELFF.